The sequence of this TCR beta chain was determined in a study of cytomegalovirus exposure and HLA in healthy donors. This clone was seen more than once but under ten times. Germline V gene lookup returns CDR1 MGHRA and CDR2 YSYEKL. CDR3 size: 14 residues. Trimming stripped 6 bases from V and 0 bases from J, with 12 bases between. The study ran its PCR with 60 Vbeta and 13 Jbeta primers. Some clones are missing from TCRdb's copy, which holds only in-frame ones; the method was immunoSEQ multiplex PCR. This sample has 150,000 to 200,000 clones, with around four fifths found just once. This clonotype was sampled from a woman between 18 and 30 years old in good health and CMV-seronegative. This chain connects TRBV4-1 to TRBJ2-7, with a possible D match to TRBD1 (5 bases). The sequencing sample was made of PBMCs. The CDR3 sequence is CASSIRQFSYEQYF. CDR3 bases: TGCGCCAGCAGTATTAGACAGTTCTCCTACGAGCAGTACTTC.